These 3 T cell receptor beta chains originate from one sample sequenced in a study of shared clonotypes between healthy human individuals. Sequenced by immunoSEQ multiplex PCR; TCRdb stores in-frame clones only, minus some. The sample shows just over 2,000,000 clones, roughly 94% of them seen only once. CD45RO-negative CD8 cells positively selected for CCR7 made up the naive population, which excluded terminally differentiated effector memory CD45RA+ cells. The material sequenced was naive CD8+ T cells sorted from blood. Every receptor here comes from a young man in good health.

Worth noting for this clone: The sample has other DNA sequences that encode this CDR3 too. The chain links TRBV30 to TRBJ1-1, with 8 bases identical to TRBD1. V lost 0 bases, J lost 1 base, and 1 base stayed unmatched. Looked up from germline, CDR1 is GTSNPN and CDR2 is SVGIG (reference sequence). This CDR3 contains 14 residues. Written as DNA, the CDR3 is TGTGCCTGGAGTGTAGGGACAGGGAACACTGAAGCTTTCTTT. It specifies CAWSVGTGNTEAFF.

The chain employs TRBV27 and TRBJ1-6; D unresolved. The CDR3 spans 14 residues. V was shortened by 0 bases and J by 9 bases, with 9 bases between the two germline ends. Germline V gives CDR1 MNHEY, CDR2 SMNVEV (reference sequence). The CDR3 sequence: CASSLSDTGSPLHF. For the CDR3, the DNA is TGTGCCAGCAGTTTATCCGATACGGGTTCACCCCTCCACTTT.

The V call is TRBV27, the J call TRBJ2-6, with 11 bases matching TRBD2. CDR3 length: 17 amino acids. The ends lost 5 bases at V and 4 bases at J; junction bases unmatched: 7. Germline-derived CDR1 and CDR2 are MNHEY and SMNVEV (reference sequence). CDR3 residues: CASSQLAGGSGANVLTF. DNA of the CDR3: TGTGCCAGCAGTCAGCTAGCGGGGGGTTCAGGGGCCAACGTCCTGACTTTC.